A selection of T cell receptor beta chains follows, all from one sample in a study of vaccination and CD4 T cells after COVID-19. TCRdb reprocessed the PCR reads via MiXCR and lists one record per CDR3 protein. The sample yields fewer than 25,000 distinct CDR3 sequences, 51% seen once. The sequences come from CD4+ T cells from blood, collected before SARS-CoV-2 vaccination. All receptors come from a human donor who had recovered from COVID-19. Each CDR3 is given with its conserved first and last residue. A D gene is named only where the DNA matches it firmly. Clone size is stated in some rows and not others, as once, few, many or a class when expanded.

NA | TRBJ1-5 | few | 15 | TRBV6-1 | TGTGCCAGCAGGCCTGAGGGCCGGGGCAATCAGCCCCAGCATTTT | CASRPEGRGNQPQHF
TRBD2 | TRBJ2-7 | NA | 12 | TRBV30 | TGTGCCTGGGGCGGGGGGACCTACGAGCAGTACTTC | CAWGGGTYEQYF
TRBD2 | TRBJ2-7 | NA | 15 | TRBV2 | TGTGCCAGCAGTAAGACTAGCGGGATCATCTACGAGCAGTACTTC | CASSKTSGIIYEQYF
NA | TRBJ1-6 | NA | 15 | TRBV7-3 | TGTGCCAGCAGCTTAATGGGGTCCTATAATTCACCCCTCCACTTT | CASSLMGSYNSPLHF
TRBD2 | TRBJ2-1 | NA | 15 | TRBV20-1 | TGCAGTGCTAGACTGGGTGGGAGGGCCTACAATGAGCAGTTCTTC | CSARLGGRAYNEQFF
NA | TRBJ2-3 | NA | 16 | TRBV5-1 | TGCGCCAGCAGCTTGGACGCCCAGGGGGGAATAGATACGCAGTATTTT | CASSLDAQGGIDTQYF
NA | TRBJ2-7 | few | 12 | TRBV2 | TGTGCCAGCAGGGGGGGTACCTACGAGCAGTACTTC | CASRGGTYEQYF
NA | TRBJ2-2 | once | 14 | TRBV27 | TGTGCCGCGCGGGCAGGACAGACCACCGGGGAGCTGTTTTTT | CAARAGQTTGELFF
NA | TRBJ2-5 | NA | 15 | TRBV5-4 | TGTGCCAGCAGCTTGGGACAGGGGAGGGAAGAGACCCAGTACTTC | CASSLGQGREETQYF
NA | TRBJ2-7 | NA | 15 | TRBV6-2/TRBV6-3 | TGTGCCAGCAGTTACCCGAGGAGCGCGATCTACGAGCAGTACTTC | CASSYPRSAIYEQYF
NA | TRBJ2-1 | NA | 15 | TRBV5-5 | TGTGCCAGCAGCTTGGGTGTTAGCTCCTACAATGAGCAGTTCTTC | CASSLGVSSYNEQFF
NA | TRBJ1-5 | NA | 15 | TRBV6-1 | TGTGCCAGCAGGGACGAAGGGGTGGTCAATCAGCCCCAGCATTTT | CASRDEGVVNQPQHF
TRBD1 | TRBJ1-2 | few | 14 | TRBV20-1 | TGCAGTGCTAGAGCCGGGACAGAGGTCTATGGCTACACCTTC | CSARAGTEVYGYTF
TRBD1 | TRBJ2-5 | once | 16 | TRBV19 | TGTGCCAGTAGCCGACGGGGACAGGGGTTCAAAGAGACCCAGTACTTC | CASSRRGQGFKETQYF
TRBD2 | TRBJ2-2 | NA | 16 | TRBV7-2 | TGTGCCAGCAGCTTGGGACTAGCGGGAGGGACCGGGGAGCTGTTTTTT | CASSLGLAGGTGELFF
TRBD1 | TRBJ2-2 | few | 15 | TRBV20-1 | TGCAGTGCTAGAGAATTGGACAGGGGCACCGGGGAGCTGTTTTTT | CSARELDRGTGELFF
NA | TRBJ2-7 | NA | 12 | TRBV20-1 | TGCAGTGCTAGCAGCCCGCGGTACGAGCAGTACTTC | CSASSPRYEQYF
TRBD1 | TRBJ2-7 | NA | 13 | TRBV7-3 | TGTGCCAGCAGCTTAGGACAGGCCGGCGAGCAGTACTTC | CASSLGQAGEQYF
NA | TRBJ1-5 | NA | 12 | TRBV7-2 | TGTGCCAGCAGCCCCCTAGCGCAGCCCCAGCATTTT | CASSPLAQPQHF
NA | TRBJ2-5 | NA | 13 | TRBV2 | TGTGCCGGGGCCCGGGACCTACAAGAGACCCAGTACTTC | CAGARDLQETQYF
TRBD1 | TRBJ1-6 | few | 15 | TRBV5-4 | TGTGCCAGCAGCCCGGGACAGGGCCGTAATTCACCCCTCCACTTT | CASSPGQGRNSPLHF
TRBD2 | TRBJ2-3 | NA | 15 | TRBV20-1 | TGCAGTGCTAGACCGGGACTAGCAATCACAGATACGCAGTATTTT | CSARPGLAITDTQYF
NA | TRBJ1-6 | NA | 14 | TRBV28 | TGTGCCAGCAGTTTTCCCAGGGTAAATTCACCCCTCCACTTT | CASSFPRVNSPLHF
TRBD2 | TRBJ2-3 | NA | 17 | TRBV25-1 | TGTGCCAGCAGTGAATGGAGAGCGGGAGGCCTCACAGATACGCAGTATTTT | CASSEWRAGGLTDTQYF
NA | TRBJ2-5 | NA | 15 | TRBV7-8 | TGTGCCAGCAGCCCGACGTGGGGGGAATTAGAGACCCAGTACTTC | CASSPTWGELETQYF
NA | TRBJ2-7 | once | 14 | TRBV5-1 | TGCGCCAGCAGCTTGGGACCAGAGAGCACCGAGCAGTACTTC | CASSLGPESTEQYF
NA | TRBJ2-2 | NA | 12 | TRBV11-3 | TGTGCCAGCAGCCACGACACCGGGGAGCTGTTTTTT | CASSHDTGELFF
TRBD2 | TRBJ2-3 | few | 15 | TRBV19 | TGTGCCAGTAACCCGGGGACTAGCTCCACAGATACGCAGTATTTT | CASNPGTSSTDTQYF
NA | TRBJ1-4 | NA | 15 | TRBV6-5 | TGTGCCAGCAGTTCCCCGACAGGAGGTAATGAAAAACTGTTTTTT | CASSSPTGGNEKLFF
NA | TRBJ2-1 | NA | 13 | TRBV19 | TGTGCCAGTACGGGACCGATCTACAATGAGCAGTTCTTC | CASTGPIYNEQFF
NA | TRBJ1-2 | NA | 12 | TRBV28 | TGTGCCAGCAGTTCCCGTAGGGAAGGCTACACCTTC | CASSSRREGYTF
TRBD2 | TRBJ2-7 | NA | 17 | TRBV7-2 | TGTGCCAGCAGCTTAGCGGGACTAGCGGGAGACCCCCACGAGCAGTACTTC | CASSLAGLAGDPHEQYF
NA | TRBJ2-5 | few | 13 | TRBV2 | TGTGCCAGCAGTGCCCAAACCGAAGAGACCCAGTACTTC | CASSAQTEETQYF
NA | TRBJ1-5 | few | 12 | TRBV5-8 | TGTGCCAGCAGCTTATGGAATCAGCCCCAGCATTTT | CASSLWNQPQHF
NA | TRBJ1-5 | NA | 14 | TRBV20-1 | TGCAGTGCCAATTCCCCGGGTGGGTCTCAGCCCCAGCATTTT | CSANSPGGSQPQHF
NA | TRBJ1-3 | NA | 13 | TRBV15 | TGTGCCACCAGCAGGGGTAGGGACGACACCATATATTTT | CATSRGRDDTIYF
NA | TRBJ2-7 | NA | 15 | TRBV11-2 | TGTGCCAGCACCCTTGGGGTCGGGGGGCCCTACGAGCAGTACTTC | CASTLGVGGPYEQYF
NA | TRBJ2-3 | NA | 15 | TRBV14 | TGTGCCAGCAGCCAACAGATGGGTAGCACAGATACGCAGTATTTT | CASSQQMGSTDTQYF
TRBD1 | TRBJ1-5 | NA | 15 | TRBV28 | TGTGCCAGCAGCCTGCCCGGGACAGGGTATCAGCCCCAGCATTTT | CASSLPGTGYQPQHF
NA | TRBJ1-5 | few | 13 | TRBV30 | TGTGCCTGGAGTCAGGGTATCAATCAGCCCCAGCATTTT | CAWSQGINQPQHF
NA | TRBJ2-5 | NA | 15 | TRBV20-1 | TGCAGTGCCCAACGACAGTCTACGGGTGTCGAGACCCAGTACTTC | CSAQRQSTGVETQYF
TRBD2 | TRBJ2-7 | once | 14 | TRBV30 | TGTGCCTGGGGACGAGCGGGAGCGGGGCACGAGCAGTACTTC | CAWGRAGAGHEQYF
TRBD2 | TRBJ2-7 | NA | 19 | TRBV20-1 | TGCAGTGCTAGAGATCAGGGGACTAGCGGGGCTCTTAGCTCCTACGAGCAGTACTTC | CSARDQGTSGALSSYEQYF
TRBD1 | TRBJ2-7 | NA | 15 | TRBV15 | TGTGCCACCAGCAGAAGACAGGGGCCCACGGCCGAGCAGTACTTC | CATSRRQGPTAEQYF
NA | TRBJ1-2 | NA | 16 | TRBV7-8 | TGTGCCAGCAGCTTAGCGAGAGCGGAAAATTCCTATGGCTACACCTTC | CASSLARAENSYGYTF
NA | TRBJ2-7 | once | 13 | TRBV12-3/TRBV12-4 | TGTGCCAGCGGACTCCGGGGACGTACGTCGCAGTACTTC | CASGLRGRTSQYF
NA | TRBJ2-3 | NA | 13 | TRBV10-3 | TGTGCCATCAGTGATACTAGCACAGATACGCAGTATTTT | CAISDTSTDTQYF
NA | TRBJ2-5 | NA | 12 | TRBV19 | TGTGCCAGTAAGGAGACAGGAGAGACCCAGTACTTC | CASKETGETQYF
TRBD2 | TRBJ2-7 | NA | 16 | TRBV14 | TGTGCCAGCAGCCGGGGACTAGCGGGAGGTATCGGCGAGCAGTACTTC | CASSRGLAGGIGEQYF
NA | TRBJ2-5 | NA | 15 | TRBV6-1 | TGTGCCAGCATCCCCCGAGCAGGGTTAAGTGAGACCCAGTACTTC | CASIPRAGLSETQYF
NA | TRBJ2-1 | NA | 12 | TRBV20-1 | TGCAGTGCTAGCAGGCAGGGCAATGAGCAGTTCTTC | CSASRQGNEQFF
NA | TRBJ2-1 | NA | 14 | TRBV29-1 | TGCAGCGTTGACTTGGACTTAAGTAACAATGAGCAGTTCTTC | CSVDLDLSNNEQFF
NA | TRBJ1-5 | NA | 13 | TRBV11-2 | TGTGCCAGCAGCTTAGCGGCAGGTCAGCCCCAGCATTTT | CASSLAAGQPQHF
TRBD2 | TRBJ2-3 | NA | 17 | TRBV28 | TGTGCCAGCAGTCCTACACCCGGGACTAGCGGCACAGATACGCAGTATTTT | CASSPTPGTSGTDTQYF
NA | TRBJ1-6 | NA | 15 | TRBV7-3 | TGTGCCAGCAGCTTGACAGCCTCCTATAATTCACCCCTCCACTTT | CASSLTASYNSPLHF
NA | TRBJ2-1 | NA | 16 | TRBV5-4 | TGTGCCAGCAGTTCACAACTTTCGCGGGGATACGTTGAGCAGTTCTTC | CASSSQLSRGYVEQFF
TRBD1 | TRBJ2-5 | NA | 13 | TRBV7-9 | TGTGCCAGCAGTCGACAGGGGTTGGGGACCCAGTACTTC | CASSRQGLGTQYF
TRBD2 | TRBJ2-2 | NA | 15 | TRBV2 | TGTGCCAGCAGAGGTCTAGCGGGAACCACCGGGGAGCTGTTTTTT | CASRGLAGTTGELFF